This T cell receptor (beta chain) is from a study of blood T cells in healthy people across ages. Alongside a J-beta primer mix, a sample-barcoded 5' primer served in a second PCR lasting about 7 to 11 cycles. MiXCR, run by TCRdb on the 5' RACE reads, gives a single entry per CDR3 protein. The sample has 700,000 or so distinct CDR3 sequences; about 43% are singletons. Points on this clonotype: No antigen is known for it.

The authors extracted at least 5.5 micrograms of total RNA per sample. Whole-study findings and limits: Total diversity from one million sequenced T cells was likely underestimated.

After removal of 2 bases from V and 5 bases from J, the junction contained 4 bases not matched to a gene. Germline CDR1 MDHEN, CDR2 SYDVKM. The CDR3 loop spans 14 amino acids. This sequence was found in an elderly man in good health. Sequencing was done on a sample of blood. The chain uses TRBV28 and TRBJ2-3, with 7 positions matching TRBD2. The CDR3 is CASSLGGVEDTQYF. In DNA, the CDR3 is TGTGCCAGCAGTTTAGGGGGGGTGGAAGATACGCAGTATTTT. Complete variable domain (other parts from reference TRBV28 and TRBJ2-3): DVKVTQSSRYLVKRTGEKVFLECVQDMDHENMFWYRQDPGLGLRLIYFSYDVKMKEKGDIPEGYSVSREKKERFSLILESASTNQTSMYLCASSLGGVEDTQYFGPGTRLTVL.